This T cell receptor beta chain was documented in a study of identifying expanded T cells in peripheral blood. The repertoire was sequenced with immunoSEQ multiplex PCR; TCRdb's copy has only in-frame clones and lacks some. Altogether about 130,000 clones are present, around 88% being singletons, with the ten largest covering 8.4%. The CDR3 is 14 amino acids. Germline V lookup: CDR1 WNHNN, CDR2 SYGVQD (reference sequence). Trimming at V came to 1 base and at J to 5 bases, leaving 2 bases not matched to a gene. The sequence was obtained from a person aged 18 to 75 in good health. V usage is TRBV10-1 and J usage is TRBJ2-5, with TRBD1 matching 9 bases. The specimen was blood. CDR3 in amino acids: CASSEWTGEETQYF. The CDR3 bases are TGCGCCAGCAGTGAGTGGACAGGGGAGGAGACCCAGTACTTC.